This T cell receptor beta chain was found in a study of monozygotic twins with inflammatory bowel disease. In the case of this clonotype: Its target is not known.

TCR libraries were prepared from around 3.5 ug total RNA each. In eight separate reactions per sample, cDNA was generated. TCRdb processed the 5' RACE reads again and assigns one entry to each CDR3 protein, with no DNA. Its table lists approximately 400,000 distinct CDR3 sequences. Study-wide results and caveats: Variability may have been added to patient repertoires by differing immunosuppressive treatments. Other individuals had fewer clonotypes in common with IBD patients than with healthy twins, especially with disease activity.

Looked up from germline, CDR1 is SGHNT and CDR2 is YYREEE (reference sequence). This CDR3 is built from 15 residues. The sequence came from a human donor with ulcerative colitis or Crohn's disease, or a healthy co-twin of an affected twin (not recorded which). The chain has TRBV5-4 and TRBJ1-6. The sample consisted of blood. The CDR3 spells CASSFFAQDNSPLHF.